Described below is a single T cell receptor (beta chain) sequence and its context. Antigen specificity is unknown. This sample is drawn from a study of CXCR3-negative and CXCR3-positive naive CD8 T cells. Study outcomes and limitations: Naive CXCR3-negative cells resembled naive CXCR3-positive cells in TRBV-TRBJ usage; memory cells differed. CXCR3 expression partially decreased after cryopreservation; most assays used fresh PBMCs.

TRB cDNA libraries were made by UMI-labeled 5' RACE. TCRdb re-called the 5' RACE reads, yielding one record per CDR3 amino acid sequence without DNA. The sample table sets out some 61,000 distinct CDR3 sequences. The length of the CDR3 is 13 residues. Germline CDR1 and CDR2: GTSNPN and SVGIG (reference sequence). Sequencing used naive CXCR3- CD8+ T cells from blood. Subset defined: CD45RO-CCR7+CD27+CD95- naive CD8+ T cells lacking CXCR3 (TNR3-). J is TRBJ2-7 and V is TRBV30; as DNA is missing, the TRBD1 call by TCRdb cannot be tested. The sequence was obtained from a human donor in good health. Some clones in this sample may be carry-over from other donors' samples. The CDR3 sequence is CAWSADRGDEQYF.